The T cell receptor (beta chain) described here comes from a study of shared clonotypes between healthy human individuals. Study information: The donor group consisted of a couple of women and a few men, aged 18 to 49.

CDR3 length: 19 amino acids. Germline V CDR1 and CDR2: SGHVS, FQNEAQ. J gave up 2 bases and V 6 bases, and 12 bases lay outside the gene matches. Produced via immunoSEQ multiplex PCR; TCRdb's table is partial and in-frame only. This sample has hundreds of thousands of clones, with approximately 73% found just once. This clone was found a few times. Its antigen is not known. General study findings and limits: Few donors restricted represented genetic and exposure-history diversity.

Healthy HIV-negative adults without recent acute infections or vaccinations served as donors. Every donor was a Caucasian adult from Nashville, Tennessee. The sequenced sample was memory CD4+ T cells sorted from blood. Subset specified: CD45RA-negative fraction. The genes are TRBV7-8 and TRBJ2-6; 11 bases align to TRBD2. This clonotype was sampled from a woman under 40 in good health. The CDR3 loop reads CASSKVAGGRIPGANVLTF. The CDR3 region has the DNA TGTGCCAGCAGTAAAGTAGCGGGAGGGCGCATACCTGGGGCCAACGTCCTGACTTTC.